These 19 T cell receptor beta chains came from one sample sequenced in a study of human T cells and chemical hapten exposure. Time point described: patch test 2, 6 weeks after DPC sensitization. Regarding treatment: therapeutic diphenylcyclopropenone sensitization with weekly scalp DPC. Total RNA was isolated from whole blood that had not been fractionated. TCRdb independently ran MiXCR on the RACE reads; one entry per CDR3 protein. The sample has roughly 42,000 distinct CDR3 sequences, about 9.6% seen once. Sequencing used whole blood, obtained in connection with sensitization to the hapten diphenylcyclopropenone (DPC). The receptors were sampled from a woman in her twenties or thirties with alopecia areata. Some clones in this sample may be carry-over from other donors' samples.

This clonotype was found many times. The chain joins TRBV7-9 to TRBJ2-7; D ambiguous. Germline loops: CDR1 SEHNR, CDR2 FQNEAQ (reference sequence). This CDR3 is built from 13 residues. V was shortened by 1 base and J by 2 bases, with 6 bases between the two germline ends. CDR3 in DNA: TGTGCCAGCAGCTTAGGCCAGCCCTACGAGCAGTACTTC. It is translated as CASSLGQPYEQYF.

The table lists this clonotype with many counts. This rearrangement joins TRBV20-1 to TRBJ2-3; no clear D gene. Germline V gene data show CDR1 as DFQATT and CDR2 as SNEGSKA (reference sequence). The CDR3 is 15 amino acids. Trimming stripped 5 bases from V and 1 base from J, with 16 bases between. The CDR3 is CSASFRAQGTDTQYF. The CDR3, as DNA: TGCAGTGCTTCCTTCCGGGCCCAAGGCACAGATACGCAGTATTTT.

This clonotype was seen many times. Germline is not matched at one junction end, which may reflect a read error. The chain has TRBV20-1 and TRBJ2-2; 11 bases are a match to TRBD2. The CDR3 is made up of 18 amino acids. Germline V gives CDR1 DFQATT, CDR2 SNEGSKA (reference sequence). DNA for the CDR3: TGCAGTGCCAGAGTGGCCGCTAGCGGGGGGCCACGTCCCGGGGAGCTGTTTTTT. Amino acids: CSARVAASGGPRPGELFF.

This clonotype occurred many times. This rearrangement joins TRBV5-5 to TRBJ1-5, with 7 bases matching TRBD1. The CDR3 has 15 residues. V gave up 0 bases and J gave up 2 bases; unmatched junction bases: 2. Germline V gene lookup returns CDR1 SGHKS and CDR2 YYEKEE (reference sequence). The CDR3 nucleotides read TGTGCCAGCAGCTTGGAGGGGGCCGGCAATCAGCCCCAGCATTTT. This gives the protein CASSLEGAGNQPQHF.

The gene calls are TRBV6-2 or TRBV6-3 and TRBJ2-5, with 10 bases lining up with TRBD2. Germline V gene data show CDR1 as MNHEY and CDR2 as SVGEGT. The CDR3 runs to 14 residues. Unmatched junction bases numbered 8, after V lost 4 bases and J lost 9 bases. Here the CDR3 reads CASSLYTSGEPQYF. CDR3 nucleotide sequence: TGTGCCAGCAGTTTGTACACTAGCGGGGAACCCCAGTACTTC.

In its sample, this clonotype was seen a few times. The rearrangement uses TRBV5-1 and TRBJ2-1; D is undetermined. V was clipped by 0 bases and J by 4 bases, with 5 bases between them. Germline V gene lookup returns CDR1 SGHRS and CDR2 YFSETQ. The CDR3 sequence is 13 residues long. CDR3 sequence (DNA): TGCGCCAGCAGCTTGGAACAGTACAATGAGCAGTTCTTC. This sequence encodes CASSLEQYNEQFF.

Only a few counts were recorded for this clonotype. The genes are TRBV11-2 and TRBJ2-1, with 7 bases lining up with TRBD2. After removal of 0 bases from V and 3 bases from J, the junction contained 8 bases not matched to a gene. The CDR3 is 17 amino acids. Germline V CDR1 and CDR2: SGHAT, FQNNGV. The CDR3 loop is CASSLDPFTSDYNEQFF. Here the CDR3 DNA reads TGTGCCAGCAGCTTAGATCCATTCACTAGCGACTACAATGAGCAGTTCTTC.

This clonotype occurred many times. This chain links TRBV6-2 or TRBV6-3 with TRBJ2-4; D might be TRBD1 (6 bases). With 7 bases removed from V and 4 bases from J, the gap between germline ends came to 20 bases. The CDR3 contains 16 residues. Germline values: CDR1 MNHEY, CDR2 SVGEGT. The CDR3, as DNA: TGTGCCAGCATGGAGTATCACGGGACACCTAAAAACATTCAGTACTTC. Translation: CASMEYHGTPKNIQYF.

The chain employs TRBV12-3 or TRBV12-4 and TRBJ2-7, with D unresolved. With 10 bases removed from V and 2 bases from J, the gap between germline ends came to 18 bases. The CDR3 totals 14 residues. CDR3 DNA sequence: TGTGCCAACAGCTACCGTCTAGGCGCCTACGAGCAGTACTTC. It yields the protein CANSYRLGAYEQYF.

The table lists this clonotype with many counts. The genes are TRBV3-1 and TRBJ2-5; no clear D. The germline V gene has CDR1 LGHDT and CDR2 YNNKEL (reference sequence). V was clipped by 4 bases and J by 2 bases, with 14 bases between them. The CDR3 sequence is 15 residues long. The CDR3 coding sequence is TGTGCCAGCAGCCCCGTCATCTCGCTACAAGAGACCCAGTACTTC. Its protein product is CASSPVISLQETQYF.

This clonotype occurred many times. This chain connects TRBV6-1 to TRBJ2-5, with D unclear. This CDR3 has 14 amino acids. Trimming removed 5 bases from V and 8 bases from J, with 18 bases in between. Germline CDR1 and CDR2: MNHNS and SASEGT. DNA for the CDR3: TGTGCCAGCAGTACCCGAACCTCCTACGACACCCAGTACTTC. The encoded protein is CASSTRTSYDTQYF.

The chain carries TRBV5-1 and TRBJ2-1; D call uncertain. Germline V gene sequence: CDR1 SGHRS, CDR2 YFSETQ. V dropped 0 bases and J dropped 5 bases, with 15 bases sitting between them. This CDR3 contains 16 residues. CDR3 bases: TGCGCCAGCAGCTTGGCCCTGGGCCAAAGAAACAATGAGCAGTTCTTC. It yields the protein CASSLALGQRNNEQFF.

This rearrangement joins TRBV20-1 to TRBJ2-5; D is perhaps TRBD2 (7 bases). This CDR3 spans 18 amino acids. Trimming removed 5 bases at V and 2 bases at J, with 27 bases between. Germline V gives CDR1 DFQATT, CDR2 SNEGSKA (reference sequence). In DNA form, the CDR3 reads TGCAGTGCTGGCGAGCGGGGCTATCAAGGGGGGCAACAAGAGACCCAGTACTTC. Protein product: CSAGERGYQGGQQETQYF.

At least ten counts were recorded for this clonotype. The rearrangement links TRBV12-5 to TRBJ2-3; D is ambiguous. This CDR3 is built from 12 residues. CDR1 and CDR2 from the germline V gene are LGHNT and FRNRAP. Trimming pared 2 bases from V and 3 bases from J, leaving 3 bases between. CDR3: CASGLQTDTQYF. The CDR3 nucleotides read TGTGCTAGTGGTTTGCAAACAGATACGCAGTATTTT.

This clonotype has a count of ten or more. The chain has TRBV5-4 and TRBJ2-7; TRBD2 matches 10 bases. CDR1 and CDR2 from the germline V gene are SGHNT and YYREEE (reference sequence). CDR3 length: 16 amino acids. With V trimmed by 3 bases and J by 6 bases, 12 bases remained unmatched. The CDR3 DNA is TGTGCCAGCAGCTCTGCGACTAGCGGGTTTCTCGGCGAGCAGTACTTC. Translating it yields CASSSATSGFLGEQYF.

The chain is built from TRBV5-4 and TRBJ2-3; TRBD2 matches at 9 bases. CDR3 length: 16 amino acids. CDR1 is SGHNT, CDR2 YYREEE, per germline (reference sequence). V was clipped by 4 bases and J by 2 bases; unmatched bases: 8. CDR3 sequence (DNA): TGTGCCAGCAGCCCATACCTAGCGGGATCCACAGATACGCAGTATTTT. Its protein is CASSPYLAGSTDTQYF.

The chain recombines TRBV5-5 with TRBJ2-3; 10 bases line up with TRBD2. CDR1 and CDR2 (germline): SGHKS, YYEKEE (reference sequence). This CDR3 contains 16 residues. J was trimmed by 2 bases and V by 2 bases; bases with no gene match: 5. CDR3 nucleotides: TGTGCCAGCAGCTTATCAACTAGCGGGGTCACAGATACGCAGTATTTT. It codes for CASSLSTSGVTDTQYF.

This clonotype was seen at least ten times. V usage is TRBV20-1 and J usage is TRBJ2-1; D gene uncertain. The CDR3 runs 13 residues. Trimming took 6 bases from V and 4 from J, leaving 13 bases between them. The germline CDR1 and CDR2 sequences are DFQATT and SNEGSKA (reference sequence). The chain's CDR3 is CSAAKGGYNEQFF. CDR3 nucleotides: TGCAGTGCCGCAAAGGGCGGTTACAATGAGCAGTTCTTC.

This clonotype appeared a few times. V usage is TRBV9 and J usage is TRBJ2-7; possibly TRBD1 for D (7 bases). Germline assignment: CDR1 SGDLS and CDR2 YYNGEE. The V gene lost 3 bases and the J gene lost 0 bases, with 10 bases spanning the gap. The CDR3 extends over 14 amino acids. The DNA for the CDR3 is TGTGCCAGCAGCGCGCGGGACAGCTCCTACGAGCAGTACTTC. Its protein is CASSARDSSYEQYF.